The 22 T cell receptor beta chains below come from one sample, sequenced in a study of T cells in Graves' hyperthyroidism and ophthalmopathy. Amplified TCR beta CDR3 regions derived from RNA transcripts. TCR CDR3 underwent first-round RT-PCR with the HTBI primer set. Via MiXCR, TCRdb re-called the multiplex PCR reads, giving one row per CDR3 protein. The sample yields around 430,000 distinct CDR3 sequences, more than 12% seen once. The sample was blood. These receptors were taken from a woman in her twenties or thirties with Graves' hyperthyroidism.

The sample holds many counts of this clonotype. J is TRBJ2-3 and V is TRBV29-1, with TRBD2 matching 7 bases. V lost 6 bases, J lost 3 bases, and 6 bases stayed unmatched. This CDR3 contains 13 residues. Germline V gives CDR1 SQVTM, CDR2 ANQGSEA. CDR3 sequence: CSVRGRGTDTQYF. The CDR3 coding sequence is TGCAGCGTCCGAGGGCGGGGGACAGATACGCAGTATTTT.

In its sample, this clonotype was seen many times. The chain uses TRBV28 and TRBJ1-5; no clear D gene. This CDR3 is 14 amino acids long. The V and J ends lost 3 bases and 0 bases respectively, with 6 bases between them. CDR1 MDHEN and CDR2 SYDVKM come from the germline V gene. The CDR3 nucleotides are TGTGCCAGCAGTTTTCAAAATAGCAATCAGCCCCAGCATTTT. Translating it yields CASSFQNSNQPQHF.

The V gene is TRBV5-1, the J gene TRBJ1-3, with 9 positions matching TRBD1. The CDR3 runs to 16 residues. The germline V gene has CDR1 SGHRS and CDR2 YFSETQ. The junction had 8 bases not matched to a gene; V was cut back by 4 bases and J by 3 bases. CDR3 residues: CASSGGQGIGGNTIYF. The CDR3, as DNA: TGCGCCAGCAGCGGCGGACAGGGGATAGGTGGAAACACCATATATTTT.

In this sample, this clonotype turned up many times. The chain employs TRBV3-1 and TRBJ2-5, with 12 positions matching TRBD2. The CDR3 loop spans 16 amino acids. J gave up 5 bases and V 3 bases, and 7 bases lay outside the gene matches. Germline CDR1 and CDR2: LGHDT and YNNKEL (reference sequence). The CDR3 coding sequence is TGTGCCAGCAGCCATGTCCTAGCGGGAGGGCAGGAGACCCAGTACTTC. Encoded protein: CASSHVLAGGQETQYF.

This clonotype was detected many times. The junction does not match germline at one end; this may be a read error. The rearrangement uses TRBV6-5 and TRBJ2-4; TRBD2 might be the D (6 bases). The germline V gene has CDR1 MNHEY and CDR2 SVGAGI. The CDR3 contains 16 residues. CDR3 sequence (DNA): TGTGCCAGCAGTAACTCCCCCTCGGGAGAGGGCAACATTCAGTACTTC. It translates to CASSNSPSGEGNIQYF.

This clonotype occurred many times. This chain joins TRBV30 and TRBJ2-3, with D tentatively TRBD2 (5 bases). Trimming took off 0 bases at V and 3 bases at J, with 13 bases between the two ends. Germline CDR1 and CDR2: GTSNPN and SVGIG (reference sequence). The CDR3 length is 15 residues. Here the CDR3 reads CAWSVRLAGTDTQYF. Here the CDR3 DNA reads TGTGCCTGGAGTGTACGTCTTGCGGGTACAGATACGCAGTATTTT.

In its sample, this clonotype was seen a few times. The V and J genes are TRBV4-1 and TRBJ1-4; 8 nucleotides match TRBD1. This CDR3 has 16 amino acids. With 0 bases clipped from V and 7 bases from J, the junction kept 7 bases outside the gene matches. The germline gives CDR1 MGHRA, CDR2 YSYEKL. CDR3 in DNA: TGCGCCAGCAGCCAAGATTATTCAGGGGGCGGTGAAAAACTGTTTTTT. It specifies CASSQDYSGGGEKLFF.

The chain employs TRBV10-3 and TRBJ2-2; D call uncertain. The V end lost 6 bases, the J end lost 3 bases, and 14 bases lay between the germline ends. This CDR3 is built from 15 residues. Germline V gene sequence: CDR1 ENHRY, CDR2 SYGVKD. CDR3 sequence reads: CAIRTSELHTGELFF. CDR3 bases: TGTGCCATCAGAACGTCAGAATTACACACCGGGGAGCTGTTTTTT.

This clonotype appeared many times. This chain links TRBV28 with TRBJ2-1; D is ambiguous. Trimming pared 8 bases from V and 3 bases from J, leaving 14 bases between. The CDR3 has 14 amino acids. Germline V gene lookup returns CDR1 MDHEN and CDR2 SYDVKM. The CDR3: CASLSGGLYNEQFF. DNA for the CDR3: TGTGCCAGCCTATCTGGCGGCCTCTACAATGAGCAGTTCTTC.

This clonotype showed up many times. The gene calls are TRBV6-1 and TRBJ2-3; D not certain. Germline-derived CDR1 and CDR2 are MNHNS and SASEGT. This CDR3 has 13 amino acids. Trimming pared 5 bases from V and 6 bases from J, leaving 12 bases between. CDR3 sequence (DNA): TGTGCCAGCAGTCTAACCAGACCTGATACGCAGTATTTT. It translates to CASSLTRPDTQYF.

The V gene is TRBV6-5, the J gene TRBJ2-5; tentative D call: TRBD2 (5 bases). Looked up from germline, CDR1 is MNHEY and CDR2 is SVGAGI. This CDR3 is built from 15 residues. V lost 4 bases, J lost 5 bases, and 17 bases lay in between. The CDR3 nucleotides read TGTGCCAGCAGTTCTAGCATCGGGCGTACCGAGACCCAGTACTTC. Translated, it gives CASSSSIGRTETQYF.

In the case of this clonotype: Compared with germline, one end of the junction differs, possibly owing to a read error. The V and J genes are TRBV6-1 and TRBJ2-5, with D possibly matching TRBD2 (5 bases). Germline loops: CDR1 MNHNS, CDR2 SASEGT. The CDR3 is 9 residues long. The CDR3 spells CASSDFGNF. The CDR3 region has the DNA TGTGCCAGCAGTGATTTCGGGAACTTC.

This clonotype was seen many times. Here the CDR3 reads CASSFGAGGTDTQYF. DNA of the CDR3: TGTGCCAGCAGCTTCGGAGCGGGAGGAACCGATACGCAGTATTTT. J is TRBJ2-3 and V is TRBV7-8, with 9 bases aligning to TRBD2. V was clipped by 3 bases and J by 6 bases; unmatched bases: 7. Germline CDR1 SGHVS, CDR2 FQNEAQ. The CDR3 is made up of 15 amino acids.

This clonotype was found many times. The CDR3 reads CASSAGVAVTNEQFF. CDR3 nucleotides: TGTGCCAGCTCCGCCGGGGTGGCGGTGACGAATGAGCAGTTCTTC. This chain joins TRBV18 and TRBJ2-1, with D maybe TRBD2 (5 bases). Germline V gene data show CDR1 as KGHSH and CDR2 as LQKENI. Trimming took 6 bases from V and 7 from J, leaving 19 bases between them. This CDR3 has 15 amino acids.

The sample holds many counts of this clonotype. The chain couples TRBV2 to TRBJ2-7, with D hard to call. The germline CDR1 and CDR2 sequences are SNHLY and FYNNEI. The CDR3 has 12 amino acids. V lost 8 bases to trimming and J lost 5 bases, with 13 bases between them. This chain's CDR3 is CASDNDGNEQYF. The CDR3 nucleotides are TGTGCCAGCGATAACGATGGGAACGAGCAGTACTTC.

In this sample, this clonotype turned up a few times. No conserved phenylalanine or tryptophan is present at the end of the CDR3, so a read error is the likely explanation. The rearrangement uses TRBV9 and TRBJ2-4, with 8 positions matching TRBD1. Per the germline V gene, CDR1 is SGDLS and CDR2 is YYNGEE. V lost 2 bases, J lost 4 bases, and 2 bases stayed unmatched. This CDR3 spans 14 amino acids. The CDR3 here is CASSVGTGKNIQYS. CDR3 bases: TGTGCCAGCAGCGTCGGGACAGGTAAAAACATTCAGTACTCC.

The J gene is TRBJ2-2, the V gene TRBV5-1; D uncertain. The CDR3 is made up of 15 amino acids. Per the germline V gene, CDR1 is SGHRS and CDR2 is YFSETQ. The germline V and J ends were trimmed by 9 bases and 0 bases, with 15 bases remaining between them. Here the CDR3 DNA reads TGCGCCACCGCGGTAACAGCGACGAACACCGGGGAGCTGTTTTTT. As protein: CATAVTATNTGELFF.

The sample holds a few counts of this clonotype. The chain combines TRBV6-1 with TRBJ1-1; D is unresolved. Germline V gene lookup returns CDR1 MNHNS and CDR2 SASEGT. Trimming stripped 8 bases from V and 7 bases from J, with 8 bases between. The CDR3 extends over 10 amino acids. CDR3 coding DNA: TGTGCCAGCCGGAGCCTTGAAGCTTTCTTT. Encoded protein: CASRSLEAFF.

The chain links TRBV10-2 to TRBJ1-2, with D possibly being TRBD1 (5 bases). The V gene's germline CDR1 is WSHSY and CDR2 SAAADI. V lost 7 bases and J 8 bases, leaving 20 bases between the germline ends. The CDR3 totals 14 residues. This chain's CDR3 is CASTVGVLLGGYTF. The CDR3, as DNA: TGCGCCAGCACGGTGGGGGTCCTCCTAGGCGGCTACACCTTC.

The rearrangement uses TRBV24-1 and TRBJ1-1; possibly TRBD1 for D (5 bases). Germline assignment: CDR1 KGHDR and CDR2 SFDVKD. The CDR3 spans 14 residues. The V and J ends lost 2 bases and 3 bases respectively, with 9 bases between them. The CDR3 region is CATSDSGRDTEAFF. Here the CDR3 DNA reads TGTGCCACCAGTGATTCCGGCAGGGACACTGAAGCTTTCTTT.

This clonotype occurred many times. The chain couples TRBV3-1 to TRBJ1-5; D perhaps matches TRBD1 (6 bases). From germline, CDR1 is LGHDT and CDR2 YNNKEL (reference sequence). This CDR3 is built from 16 residues. Trimming took 0 bases from V and 6 from J, leaving 15 bases between them. The CDR3 DNA is TGTGCCAGCAGCCAAGATGGGCAGGGGAAAGGTCAGCCCCAGCATTTT. It yields the protein CASSQDGQGKGQPQHF.

There are a few counts of this clonotype. The V gene is TRBV7-8, the J gene TRBJ2-3; 7 nucleotides match TRBD1. Germline values: CDR1 SGHVS, CDR2 FQNEAQ. J was trimmed by 2 bases and V by 3 bases; bases with no gene match: 5. There are 15 residues in the CDR3. CDR3 protein: CASSLGRGFTDTQYF. The DNA of the CDR3 is TGTGCCAGCAGCTTGGGCAGGGGGTTCACAGATACGCAGTATTTT. Full variable domain (remainder filled in from reference TRBV7-8 and TRBJ2-3): GAGVSQSPRYKVAKRGQDVALRCDPISGHVSLFWYQQALGQGPEFLTYFQNEAQLDKSGLPSDRFFAERPEGSVSTLKIQRTQQEDSAVYLCASSLGRGFTDTQYFGPGTRLTVL.